This T cell receptor (beta chain) was retrieved from a study of T cells expressing NK-cell markers. Study overall: Beta-chain profiling covered CD3+CD56+NKG2C+, CD3+CD56+NKG2C- and CD3+CD56-NKG2C+ sorted subsets. Study-level points and caveats: Unclear, still, was the HCMV specificity of the expanded NKG2C+ T cell clones.

As for this clonotype: The antigen is undetermined.

TCRdb reanalyzed the 5' RACE reads, giving one entry per CDR3 protein sequence and no DNA. The listing records about 180,000 distinct CDR3 sequences. In germline, CDR1 is MNHEY, CDR2 SMNVEV (reference sequence). The CDR3 runs to 15 residues. Material for sequencing was blood T cells: a sorted CD56 or NKG2C T cell subset, CD4+ or CD8+ T cells, or bulk PBMC T cells (not recorded which). The gene calls are TRBV27 and TRBJ2-2; there is no DNA to check the TCRdb D call of TRBD2. The sequence was collected from a man aged 18 to 69 in good health. The CDR3 protein is CASSLEQSDTGELFF.